The rows below give T cell receptor beta chains drawn from one sample of a study of cytomegalovirus exposure and HLA in healthy donors. TCRdb keeps only in-frame clones here, not all; method: immunoSEQ multiplex PCR. The sample records 100,000 or so clones, around 80% being singletons. The sample was PBMCs. The source is a middle-aged man in good health and CMV-seropositive. CDR3s include the opening cysteine and the closing phenylalanine or tryptophan. A D gene is named only where the DNA matches it firmly. Only part of the rows carry a size: once, few, many, or a class if the clone is expanded.

clone_size	v_call	d_call	j_call	cdr3_nt	cdr3_aa
NA	TRBV30	NA	TRBJ2-4	TGTGCCTGGAGCCTCGCCGGGGTAGCCAAAAACATTCAGTACTTC	CAWSLAGVAKNIQYF
few	TRBV7-8	NA	TRBJ2-3	TGTGCCAGCAGCATGACGGGACACAGCACAGATACGCAGTATTTT	CASSMTGHSTDTQYF
NA	TRBV27	TRBD1	TRBJ2-7	TGTGCCAGCAGTTTGCTGACAGGGGGCTACTCCTACGAGCAGTACTTC	CASSLLTGGYSYEQYF
once	TRBV5-6	TRBD1	TRBJ1-3	TGTGCCAGCAGGGACAGGGCGCTCTCTGGAAACACCATATATTTT	CASRDRALSGNTIYF
NA	TRBV28	TRBD1	TRBJ2-4	TGTGCCAGCAGTTTGGGGACAGTATCCAAAAACAGTCAGTACTTC	CASSLGTVSKNSQYF
NA	TRBV6-5	TRBD2	TRBJ2-3	TGTGCCAGCAGAATGGGGGGGAGCACAGATACGCAGTATTTT	CASRMGGSTDTQYF
NA	TRBV14	TRBD1	TRBJ2-1	TGTGCCAGCAGCCAAGATTTGGGACAGACTTACAATGAGCAGTTCTTC	CASSQDLGQTYNEQFF
NA	TRBV28	NA	TRBJ2-7	TGTGCCAGCAGTTTACCCCCGACTAGAGTCTACGAGCAGTACTTC	CASSLPPTRVYEQYF
once	TRBV5-1	TRBD1	TRBJ1-2	TGCGCCAGCAGACCAGGGACAGGGTTGGGCTACACCTTC	CASRPGTGLGYTF
NA	TRBV2	TRBD1	TRBJ2-4	TGTGCCAGCAGTTATTCCGGGACAGGGGGGAGCAACATTCAGTACTTC	CASSYSGTGGSNIQYF
NA	TRBV5-1	NA	TRBJ2-2	TGCGCCAGCAGCTTGGGACTAATCACCGGGGAGCTGTTTTTT	CASSLGLITGELFF
NA	TRBV15	TRBD1	TRBJ1-3	TGTGCCACTCACAGGGGATCTGGAAACACCATATATTTT	CATHRGSGNTIYF
NA	TRBV13	NA	TRBJ2-3	TGTGCCAGCAGCGTCCGGCGGACAGATAGCACAGATACGCAGTATTTT	CASSVRRTDSTDTQYF
NA	TRBV28	TRBD1	TRBJ2-7	TGTGCCAGCAGTGCCCAGACAGGGGCGGACTCCTACGAGCAGTACTTC	CASSAQTGADSYEQYF
NA	TRBV7-2	NA	TRBJ1-2	TGTGCCAGCAGCTCGGGGGGGTTAGCGAACTATGGCTACACCTTC	CASSSGGLANYGYTF
NA	TRBV6-6	NA	TRBJ1-2	TGTGCCAGCAGTAGGGCCGCGGACTCTAACTATGGCTACACCTTC	CASSRAADSNYGYTF
once	TRBV15	TRBD2	TRBJ2-1	TGTGCCACCAGCGGGGGACTAGCGAGGAATGAGCAGTTCTTC	CATSGGLARNEQFF
NA	TRBV5-8	NA	TRBJ2-7	TGTGCCAGCAGCCCCCGGTGGTGGCGGGATCCAGTGTACGAGCAGTACTTC	CASSPRWWRDPVYEQYF
NA	TRBV6-5	NA	TRBJ2-7	TGTGCCAGCAGTCCCCGACTATTCACACCCTACGAGCAGTACTTC	CASSPRLFTPYEQYF
NA	TRBV28	NA	TRBJ2-1	TGTGCCAGCAGCATCCAGTACAATGAGCAGTTCTTC	CASSIQYNEQFF
NA	TRBV4-2	TRBD2	TRBJ2-7	TGTGCCAGCGGGATGACTAGCGGGGGAGTCTACGAGCAGTACTTC	CASGMTSGGVYEQYF
NA	TRBV7-3	NA	TRBJ1-6	TGTGCCAGCAGCTTATTGACAGCCAATTCACCCCTCCACTTT	CASSLLTANSPLHF